A single sample gave rise to the 9 T cell receptor beta chains below, sequenced in a study of T cell repertoires in cytomegalovirus infection. TCRdb re-called the reads through MiXCR, storing one row per CDR3 protein. The data contain approximately 500,000 distinct CDR3 sequences, around 11% of them singletons. The material sequenced was PBMCs. All receptors come from a human donor in good health (CMV status not recorded). Some clones in this sample may be carry-over from other donors' samples.

This clonotype was counted a few times. This rearrangement joins TRBV30 to TRBJ2-7; maybe TRBD2 (6 bases). CDR1 is GTSNPN and CDR2 is SVGIG in the germline V gene (reference sequence). This CDR3 has 15 residues. V was trimmed by 1 base and J by 3 bases, leaving 16 bases between them. CDR3 DNA: TGTGCCTGGAGTGAACGAGGGGAGGCGGGCTACGAGCAGTACTTC. Translated: CAWSERGEAGYEQYF. Drawing the rest from reference TRBV30 and TRBJ2-7, the complete variable domain is SQTIHQWPATLVQPVGSPLSLECTVEGTSNPNLYWYRQAAGRGLQLLFYSVGIGQISSEVPQNLSASRPQDRQFILSSKKLLLSDSGFYLCAWSERGEAGYEQYFGPGTRLTVT.

This clonotype was picked up a small number of times. This chain joins TRBV7-3 and TRBJ2-1, with a weak D call TRBD1 (5 bases). CDR1 is SGHTA, CDR2 FQGTGA, per germline. This CDR3 has 13 residues. V lost 1 base to trimming and J lost 7 bases, with 8 bases between them. CDR3 sequence (DNA): TGTGCCAGCAGCTTAATGGCAGGGAATGAGCAGTTCTTC. It specifies CASSLMAGNEQFF.

This clonotype has ten or more counts. This chain links TRBV12-3 or TRBV12-4 with TRBJ2-7; a weak D match, TRBD2 (6 bases). The CDR3 length is 15 residues. Trimming left V 2 bases short and J 2 bases short, with 13 bases between. The CDR3 spells CASSLRRDLAYEQYF. The CDR3 bases are TGTGCCAGCAGTTTACGGCGGGACTTAGCCTACGAGCAGTACTTC.

The J gene is TRBJ1-2, the V gene TRBV3-1; D remains ambiguous. V gave up 0 bases and J gave up 8 bases, with 10 bases separating them. Germline CDR1 is LGHDT and CDR2 is YNNKEL (reference sequence). The CDR3 covers 13 residues. CDR3 residues: CASSQEGPFGYTF. In nucleotides, the CDR3 is TGTGCCAGCAGCCAAGAAGGCCCGTTCGGCTACACCTTC.

At least ten counts were recorded for this clonotype. The chain employs TRBV19 and TRBJ1-4, with TRBD1 as a possible D gene (6 bases). Trimming stripped 3 bases from V and 6 bases from J, with 11 bases between. This CDR3 comprises 14 residues. The germline CDR1 and CDR2 sequences are LNHDA and SQIVND (reference sequence). CDR3 sequence reads: CASSIQGSDEKLFF. In nucleotides, the CDR3 is TGTGCCAGTAGTATTCAGGGGAGCGATGAAAAACTGTTTTTT.

This clonotype was seen ten or more times. The chain carries TRBV7-2 and TRBJ2-1; TRBD1 matches at 7 bases. The CDR3 is 15 amino acids. Germline V gives CDR1 SGHTA, CDR2 FQGNSA. V lost 2 bases to trimming and J lost 5 bases; unmatched junction nucleotides: 6. This CDR3 is CASSLMTGINNEQFF. In nucleotides, the CDR3 is TGTGCCAGCAGCTTAATGACAGGGATCAACAATGAGCAGTTCTTC.

This clonotype was seen many times. This rearrangement joins TRBV12-3 or TRBV12-4 to TRBJ1-2; D uncertain. The CDR3 runs 11 residues. V lost 3 bases, J lost 8 bases, and 7 bases lay in between. The CDR3 bases are TGTGCCAGCAGTTTTTGGGAAGGCTACACCTTC. It yields the protein CASSFWEGYTF.

This clonotype was found many times. The rearrangement links TRBV12-3 or TRBV12-4 to TRBJ1-6; TRBD1 agrees at 9 bases. With V trimmed by 6 bases and J by 9 bases, 3 bases remained unmatched. This CDR3 region has 13 residues. The CDR3 reads CASRDRGPSPLHF. The DNA of the CDR3 is TGTGCCAGCAGGGACAGGGGTCCTTCACCCCTCCACTTT.

This clonotype was seen at least ten times. This chain joins TRBV2 and TRBJ2-7; 9 bases fit TRBD1. The CDR3 runs to 16 residues. Germline V gene sequence: CDR1 SNHLY, CDR2 FYNNEI. Trimming at V came to 6 bases and at J to 5 bases, leaving 14 bases not matched to a gene. The CDR3 coding sequence is TGTGCCAGCAGCCTAATCACAGGGGGCGTAAGTCACGAGCAGTACTTC. Translating gives CASSLITGGVSHEQYF.